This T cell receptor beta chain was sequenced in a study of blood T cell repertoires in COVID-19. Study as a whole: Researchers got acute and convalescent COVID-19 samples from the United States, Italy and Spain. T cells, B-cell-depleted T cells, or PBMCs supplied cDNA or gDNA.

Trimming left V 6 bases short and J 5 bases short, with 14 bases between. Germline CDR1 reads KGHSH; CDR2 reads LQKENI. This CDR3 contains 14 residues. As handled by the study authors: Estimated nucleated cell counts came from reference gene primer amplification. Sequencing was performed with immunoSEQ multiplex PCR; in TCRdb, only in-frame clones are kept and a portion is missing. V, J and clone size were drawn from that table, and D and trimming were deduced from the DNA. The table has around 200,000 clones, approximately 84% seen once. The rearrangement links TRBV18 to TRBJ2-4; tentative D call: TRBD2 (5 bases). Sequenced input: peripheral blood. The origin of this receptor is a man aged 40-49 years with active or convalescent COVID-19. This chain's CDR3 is CASSVSSLENIQYF. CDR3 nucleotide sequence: TGTGCCAGCTCCGTGTCTAGCCTCGAAAACATTCAGTACTTC.